This T cell receptor (beta chain) is from a study of blood T cell repertoires in COVID-19. Study background: Nucleic acid was either cDNA or gDNA, and it came from T cells, B-cell-depleted T cells, or PBMCs.

Only in-frame clones appear in the TCRdb table, and some are missing; sequencing was by immunoSEQ multiplex PCR. The table records almost 250,000 clones, 86% of them present only once. The CDR3 covers 16 residues. Between the trimmed V and J ends, which lost 1 base and 6 bases, there was a span of 15 bases. Germline CDR1 and CDR2: SSHAT and FNYEAQ (reference sequence). The sample taken for sequencing was peripheral blood. The chain recombines TRBV7-7 with TRBJ1-4; a weak D match, TRBD1 (5 bases). This receptor was identified in a woman aged 80 or older with COVID-19, enrolled during active disease. This chain's CDR3 is CASSLGPGIKDEKLFF. As DNA, the CDR3 is TGTGCCAGCAGCTTAGGCCCAGGGATAAAGGATGAAAAACTGTTTTTT.